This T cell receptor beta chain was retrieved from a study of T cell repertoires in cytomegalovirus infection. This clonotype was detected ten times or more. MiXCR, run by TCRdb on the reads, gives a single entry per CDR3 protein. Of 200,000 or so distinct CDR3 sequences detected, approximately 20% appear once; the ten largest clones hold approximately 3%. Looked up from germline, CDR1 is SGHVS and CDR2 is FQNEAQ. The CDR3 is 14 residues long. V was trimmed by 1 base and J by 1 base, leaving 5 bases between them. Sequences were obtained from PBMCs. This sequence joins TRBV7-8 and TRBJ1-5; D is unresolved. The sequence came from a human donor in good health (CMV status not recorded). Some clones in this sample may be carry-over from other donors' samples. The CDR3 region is CASSLVQSNQPQHF. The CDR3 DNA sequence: TGTGCCAGCAGCTTAGTGCAGAGCAATCAGCCCCAGCATTTT.